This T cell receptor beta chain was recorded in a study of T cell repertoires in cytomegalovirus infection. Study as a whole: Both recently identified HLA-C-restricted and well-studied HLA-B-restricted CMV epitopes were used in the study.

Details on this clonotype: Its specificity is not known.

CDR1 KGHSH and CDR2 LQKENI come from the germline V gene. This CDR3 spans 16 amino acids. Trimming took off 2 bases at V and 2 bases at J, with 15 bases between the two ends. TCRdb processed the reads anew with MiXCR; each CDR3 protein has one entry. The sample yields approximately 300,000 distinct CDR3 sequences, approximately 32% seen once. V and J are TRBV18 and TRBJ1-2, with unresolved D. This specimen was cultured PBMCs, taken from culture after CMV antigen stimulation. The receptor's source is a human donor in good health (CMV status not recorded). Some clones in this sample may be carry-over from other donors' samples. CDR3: CASSPRSPSSNYGYTF. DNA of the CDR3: TGTGCCAGCTCACCAAGGAGTCCATCATCGAACTATGGCTACACCTTC.